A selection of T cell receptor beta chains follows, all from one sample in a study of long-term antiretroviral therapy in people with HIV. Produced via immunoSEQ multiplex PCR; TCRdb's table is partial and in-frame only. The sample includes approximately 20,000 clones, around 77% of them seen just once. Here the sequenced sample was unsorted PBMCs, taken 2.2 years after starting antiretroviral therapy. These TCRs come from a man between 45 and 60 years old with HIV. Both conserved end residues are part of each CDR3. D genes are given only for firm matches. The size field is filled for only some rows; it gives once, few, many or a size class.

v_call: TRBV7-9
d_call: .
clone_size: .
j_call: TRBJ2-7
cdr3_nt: TGTGCCAGCAGCTTCGCCATCGAAGGCGAGCAGTACTTC
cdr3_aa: CASSFAIEGEQYF

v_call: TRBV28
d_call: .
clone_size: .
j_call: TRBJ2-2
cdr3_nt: TGTGCCAGCAGCCCCGGTTTCACCGGGGAGCTGTTTTTT
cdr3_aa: CASSPGFTGELFF

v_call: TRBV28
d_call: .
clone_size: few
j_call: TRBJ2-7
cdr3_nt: TGTGCCAGCAGTTTAATGGGCCAGGGACCCTACGAGCAGTACTTC
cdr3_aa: CASSLMGQGPYEQYF

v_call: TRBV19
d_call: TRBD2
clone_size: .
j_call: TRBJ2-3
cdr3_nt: TGTGCCAGTAGTGTTCTAGCGGGAGGGCCCACAGATACGCAGTATTTT
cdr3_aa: CASSVLAGGPTDTQYF

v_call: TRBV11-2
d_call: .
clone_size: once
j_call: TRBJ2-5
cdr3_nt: TGTGCCAGCAGCTTAGATCGGTACAAAGGGGAGACCCAGTACTTC
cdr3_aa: CASSLDRYKGETQYF

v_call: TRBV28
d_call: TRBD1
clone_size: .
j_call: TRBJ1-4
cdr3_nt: TGTGCCAGCAGTTTAGGGGGACAGGGGAGGGGTAATGAAAAACTGTTTTTT
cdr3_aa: CASSLGGQGRGNEKLFF

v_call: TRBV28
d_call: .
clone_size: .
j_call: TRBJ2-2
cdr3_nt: TGTGCCAGCAGTTTAAGAGGCTTCGCACTAGGGGGCGGGGAGCTGTTTTTT
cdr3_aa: CASSLRGFALGGGELFF

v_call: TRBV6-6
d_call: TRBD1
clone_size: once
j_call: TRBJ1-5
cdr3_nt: TGTGCCAGCAGCCCGACAGGGGAAGTACAGCCCCAGCATTTT
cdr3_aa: CASSPTGEVQPQHF

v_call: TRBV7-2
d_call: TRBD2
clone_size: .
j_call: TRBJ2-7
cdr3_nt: TGTGCCAGCAGCCCTCTAGCGGGAGGGATCGAGCAGTACTTC
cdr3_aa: CASSPLAGGIEQYF

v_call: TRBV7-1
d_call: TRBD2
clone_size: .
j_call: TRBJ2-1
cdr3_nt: TGTGCCAGCAGCTTGACTAGCGGGTGGAATGAGCAGTTCTTC
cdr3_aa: CASSLTSGWNEQFF

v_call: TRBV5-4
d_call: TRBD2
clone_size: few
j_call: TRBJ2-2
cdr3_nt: TGTGCCAGCAGCACAGCGGGAAGCACCGGGGAGCTGTTTTTT
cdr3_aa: CASSTAGSTGELFF

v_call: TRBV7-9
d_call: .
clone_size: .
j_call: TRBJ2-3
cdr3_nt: TGTGCCAGCAGCTTAGGCCCGGGGGGCAGCACAGATACGCAGTATTTT
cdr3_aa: CASSLGPGGSTDTQYF

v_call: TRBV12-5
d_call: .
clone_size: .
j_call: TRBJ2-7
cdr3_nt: TGTGCTAGTGGTTCAGCGGACAGTCTAACCTACGAGCAGTACTTC
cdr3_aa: CASGSADSLTYEQYF

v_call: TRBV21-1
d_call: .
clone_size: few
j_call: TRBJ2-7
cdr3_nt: TGTGCCAGCAGCATCCGGACTAGCGGGAGGCAGAGCTCCTACGAGCAGTACTTC
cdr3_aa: CASSIRTSGRQSSYEQYF

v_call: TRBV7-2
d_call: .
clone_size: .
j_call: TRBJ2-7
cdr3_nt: TGTGCCAGCAGCTTAACCGGGACAAGGAACAAGCAGTACTTC
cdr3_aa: CASSLTGTRNKQYF

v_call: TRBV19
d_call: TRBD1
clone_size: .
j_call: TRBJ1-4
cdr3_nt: TGTGCCAGTAGTGTTGACCGGGACAGTGATACAACTAATGAAAAACTGTTTTTT
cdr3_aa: CASSVDRDSDTTNEKLFF

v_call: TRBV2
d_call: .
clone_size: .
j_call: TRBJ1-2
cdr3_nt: TGTGCCAGCAATGGGCGCCAGGGGTATGGCTACACCTTC
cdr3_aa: CASNGRQGYGYTF

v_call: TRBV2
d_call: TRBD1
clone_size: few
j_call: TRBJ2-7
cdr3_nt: TGTGCCAGCAGTGGAATTGAGACAGGGTCGGACGAGCAGTACTTC
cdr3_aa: CASSGIETGSDEQYF

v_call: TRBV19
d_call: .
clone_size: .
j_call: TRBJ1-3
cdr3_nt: TGTGCCAGTACCGCGACGGCCTCTGGAAACACCATATATTTT
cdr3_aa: CASTATASGNTIYF

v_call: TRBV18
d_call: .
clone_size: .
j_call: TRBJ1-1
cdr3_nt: TGTGCCAGCTCACCACGGACACCTAGGAACACTGAAGCTTTCTTT
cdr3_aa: CASSPRTPRNTEAFF

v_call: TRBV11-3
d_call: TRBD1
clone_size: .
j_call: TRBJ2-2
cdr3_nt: TGTGCCAGCAGCTGGGGACAGGGGACTAACACCGGGGAGCTGTTTTTT
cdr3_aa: CASSWGQGTNTGELFF

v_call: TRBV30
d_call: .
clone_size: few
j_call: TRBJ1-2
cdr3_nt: TGTGCCTGGAGCCCGGTTAGGGGATCCTATGGCTACACCTTC
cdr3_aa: CAWSPVRGSYGYTF

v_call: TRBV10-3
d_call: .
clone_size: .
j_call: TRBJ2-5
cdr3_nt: TGTGCCATCAGTATTACAGGGCAAGAGACCCAGTACTTC
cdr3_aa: CAISITGQETQYF

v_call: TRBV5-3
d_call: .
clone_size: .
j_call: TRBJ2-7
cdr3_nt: TGTGCCAAAAGCTTCGCAGAACAGGGCTTTGGAGAGCAGTACTTC
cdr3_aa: CAKSFAEQGFGEQYF

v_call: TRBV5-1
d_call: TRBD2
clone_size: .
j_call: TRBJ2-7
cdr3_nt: TGCGCCAGCAGTCGAACTAGCGGGGGGCCGACCTACGAGCAGTACTTC
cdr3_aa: CASSRTSGGPTYEQYF

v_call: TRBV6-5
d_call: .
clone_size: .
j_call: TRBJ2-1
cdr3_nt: TGTGCCAGCAGCCGAGGGAGCTCCTACAATGAGCAGTTCTTC
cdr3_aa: CASSRGSSYNEQFF

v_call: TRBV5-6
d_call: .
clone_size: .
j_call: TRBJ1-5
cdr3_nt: TGTGCCAGCAGCTTGACCCCTAAAGAGCCCCAGCATTTT
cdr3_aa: CASSLTPKEPQHF

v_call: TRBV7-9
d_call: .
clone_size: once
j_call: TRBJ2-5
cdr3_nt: TGTGCCAGCAGCTTGCAGGGCGAGACCCAGTACTTC
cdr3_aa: CASSLQGETQYF

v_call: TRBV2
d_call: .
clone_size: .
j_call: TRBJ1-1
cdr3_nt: TGTGCCAGCAGTGTCGAGAACACTGAAGCTTTCTTT
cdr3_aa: CASSVENTEAFF

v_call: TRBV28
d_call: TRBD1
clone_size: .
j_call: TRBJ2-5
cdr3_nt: TGTGCCAGCAGCCGACAGGGGGATGTTTGGGAGACCCAGTACTTC
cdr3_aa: CASSRQGDVWETQYF

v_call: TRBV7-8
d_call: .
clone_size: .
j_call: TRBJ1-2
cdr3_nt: TGTGCCAGCAGCTTAGACTCCGGAGGGGCCTCTAACTATGGCTACACCTTC
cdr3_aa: CASSLDSGGASNYGYTF

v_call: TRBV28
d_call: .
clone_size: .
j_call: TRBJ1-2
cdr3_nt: TGTGCCAGCAGTTTACCGGGACGGAGAAACTATGGCTACACCTTC
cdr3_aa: CASSLPGRRNYGYTF

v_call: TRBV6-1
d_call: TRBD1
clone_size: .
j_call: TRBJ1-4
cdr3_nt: TGTGCCAGCACAAGGGACAGGGGCGAAAAACTGTTTTTT
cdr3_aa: CASTRDRGEKLFF

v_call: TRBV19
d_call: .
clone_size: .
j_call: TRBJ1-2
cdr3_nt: TGTGCCAGTTCACGGCTTAACTATGGCTACACCTTC
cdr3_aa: CASSRLNYGYTF

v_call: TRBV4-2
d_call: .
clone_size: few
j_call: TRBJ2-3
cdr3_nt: TGTGCCAGCAGCCAAGAGACTGGGGGCCGGACGCAGTATTTT
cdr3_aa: CASSQETGGRTQYF

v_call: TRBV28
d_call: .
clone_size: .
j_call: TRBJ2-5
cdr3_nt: TGTGCCAGCAGTTTAGGGGTCAGGGTAAAGGGAGAGACCCAGTACTTC
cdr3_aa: CASSLGVRVKGETQYF

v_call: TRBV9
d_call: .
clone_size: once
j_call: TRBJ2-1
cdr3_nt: TGTGCCAGCAGCCCCTGGGGCCACATGGCAGGGATGAACAATGAGCAGTTCTTC
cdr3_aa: CASSPWGHMAGMNNEQFF

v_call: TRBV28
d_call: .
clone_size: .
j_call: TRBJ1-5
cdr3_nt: TGTGCCAGCAGTTTAAGGTTCGAGGTTCCCGGCAATCAGCCCCAGCATTTT
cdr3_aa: CASSLRFEVPGNQPQHF

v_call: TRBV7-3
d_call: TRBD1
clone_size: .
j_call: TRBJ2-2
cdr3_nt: TGTGCCAGCAGCCCCCCAGGGGGAGCGAACACCGGGGAGCTGTTTTTT
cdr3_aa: CASSPPGGANTGELFF

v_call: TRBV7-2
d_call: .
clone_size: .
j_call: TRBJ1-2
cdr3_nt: TGTGCCAGCAGTCCCCTTGGGGGAGGCTATGGCTACACCTTC
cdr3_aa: CASSPLGGGYGYTF

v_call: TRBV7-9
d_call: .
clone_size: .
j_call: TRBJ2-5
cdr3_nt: TGTGCCAGCAGCCACTCGACGGTAGAGACCCAGTACTTC
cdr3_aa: CASSHSTVETQYF

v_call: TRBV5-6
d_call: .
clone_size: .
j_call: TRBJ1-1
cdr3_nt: TGTGCCAGCAGCCCTTATTTAGGGGAGGTGAACACTGAAGCTTTCTTT
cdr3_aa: CASSPYLGEVNTEAFF

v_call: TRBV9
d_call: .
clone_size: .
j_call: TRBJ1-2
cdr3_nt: TGTGCCAGCAGCGTAGATGGACAGCCCTATGGCTACACCTTC
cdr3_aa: CASSVDGQPYGYTF

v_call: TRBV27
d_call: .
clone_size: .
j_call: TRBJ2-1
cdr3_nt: TGTGCCAGCAGTTTAGGGTCGAGCTCCTACAATGAGCAGTTCTTC
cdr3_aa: CASSLGSSSYNEQFF

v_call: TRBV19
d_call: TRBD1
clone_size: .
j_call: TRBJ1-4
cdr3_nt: TGTGCCAGTAGCCGTATTGACAGGGGGTCTGAAAAACTGTTTTTT
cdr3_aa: CASSRIDRGSEKLFF

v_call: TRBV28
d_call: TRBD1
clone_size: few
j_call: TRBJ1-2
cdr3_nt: TGTGCCAGCAGACCGACAGGGGCTCCAAACTATGGCTACACCTTC
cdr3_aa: CASRPTGAPNYGYTF

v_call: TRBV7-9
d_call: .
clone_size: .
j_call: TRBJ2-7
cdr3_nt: TGTGCCAGCAGCCCCGGCACATCGAGCTCCTACGAGCAGTACTTC
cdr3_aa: CASSPGTSSSYEQYF

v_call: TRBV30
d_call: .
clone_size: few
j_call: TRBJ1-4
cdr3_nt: TGTGCCTGGGTCTCAGGGGATCAAGAAAAACTGTTTTTT
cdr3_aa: CAWVSGDQEKLFF

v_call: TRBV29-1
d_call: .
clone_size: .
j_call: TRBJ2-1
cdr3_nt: TGCAGCGCCCTGAGGGGATCCTACAATGAGCAGTTCTTC
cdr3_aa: CSALRGSYNEQFF

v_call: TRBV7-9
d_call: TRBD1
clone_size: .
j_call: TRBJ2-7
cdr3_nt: TGTGCCAGCAGGGGACAGTTCCACGAGCAGTACTTC
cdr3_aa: CASRGQFHEQYF

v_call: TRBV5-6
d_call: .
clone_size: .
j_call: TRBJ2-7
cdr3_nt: TGTGCCAGCAGCTTAACCCGGACGGGTGAGCAGTACTTC
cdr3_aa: CASSLTRTGEQYF

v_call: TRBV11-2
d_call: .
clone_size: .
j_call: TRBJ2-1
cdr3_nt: TGTGCCAGCAGCTTAGTCGTGACGCCCACTAATGAGCAGTTCTTC
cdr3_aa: CASSLVVTPTNEQFF

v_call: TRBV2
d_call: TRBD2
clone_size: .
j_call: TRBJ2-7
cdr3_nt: TGTGCCAGCAGTGAGGGCCCAGCGGGAGCCAACTACGAGCAGTACTTC
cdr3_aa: CASSEGPAGANYEQYF

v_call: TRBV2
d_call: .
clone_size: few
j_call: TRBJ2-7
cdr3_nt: TGTGCCAGCAGTGATTACGAGCAGTACTTC
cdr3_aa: CASSDYEQYF

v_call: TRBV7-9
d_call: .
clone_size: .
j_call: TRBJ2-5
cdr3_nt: TGTGCCAGCACCAATACCAGGCTAGGAGAGACCCAGTACTTC
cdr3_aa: CASTNTRLGETQYF

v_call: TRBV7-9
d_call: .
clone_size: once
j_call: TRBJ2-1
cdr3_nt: TGTGCCAGCATCCACGGCCAGGGTTACAATGAGCAGTTCTTC
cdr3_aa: CASIHGQGYNEQFF

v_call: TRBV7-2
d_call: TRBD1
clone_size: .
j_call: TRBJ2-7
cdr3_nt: TGTGCCAGCAGCCGCAACAGGGGGCTATCCTACGAGCAGTACTTC
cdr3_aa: CASSRNRGLSYEQYF

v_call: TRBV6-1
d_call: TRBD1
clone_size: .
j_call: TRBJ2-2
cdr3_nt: TGTGCCAGCAGACGGACAGGGGCCGGGGAGCTGTTTTTT
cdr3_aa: CASRRTGAGELFF

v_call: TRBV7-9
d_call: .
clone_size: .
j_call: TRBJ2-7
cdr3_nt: TGTGCCAGCAGCTTATGGAAGACGGGGGCGGCGAATTCCTACGAGCAGTACTTC
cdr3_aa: CASSLWKTGAANSYEQYF

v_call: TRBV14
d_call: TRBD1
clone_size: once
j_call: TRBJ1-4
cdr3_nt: TGTGCCAGCAGCCGCAGGACAGGGGGCGATGAAAAACTGTTTTTT
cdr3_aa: CASSRRTGGDEKLFF